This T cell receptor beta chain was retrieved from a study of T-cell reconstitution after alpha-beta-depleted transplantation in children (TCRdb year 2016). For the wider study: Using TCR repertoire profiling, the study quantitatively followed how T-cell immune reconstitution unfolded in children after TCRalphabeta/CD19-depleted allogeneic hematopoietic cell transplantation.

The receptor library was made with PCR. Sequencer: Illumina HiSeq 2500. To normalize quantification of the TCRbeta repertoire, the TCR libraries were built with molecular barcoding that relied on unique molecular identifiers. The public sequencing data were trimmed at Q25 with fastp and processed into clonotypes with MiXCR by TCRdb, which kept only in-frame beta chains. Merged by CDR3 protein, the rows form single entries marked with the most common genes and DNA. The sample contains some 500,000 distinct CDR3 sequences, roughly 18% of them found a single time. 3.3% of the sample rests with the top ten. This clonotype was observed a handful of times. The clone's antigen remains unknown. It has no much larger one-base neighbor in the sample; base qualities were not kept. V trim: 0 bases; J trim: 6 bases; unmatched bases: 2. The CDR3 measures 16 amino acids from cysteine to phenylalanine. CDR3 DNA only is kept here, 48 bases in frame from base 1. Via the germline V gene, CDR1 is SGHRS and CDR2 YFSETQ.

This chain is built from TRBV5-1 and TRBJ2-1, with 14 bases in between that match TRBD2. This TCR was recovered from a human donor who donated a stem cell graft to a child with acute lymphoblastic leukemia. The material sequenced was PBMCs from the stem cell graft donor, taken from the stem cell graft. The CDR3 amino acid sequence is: CASSLEGLAGANEQFF. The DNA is TGCGCCAGCAGCTTGGAGGGACTAGCGGGAGCCAATGAGCAGTTCTTC.